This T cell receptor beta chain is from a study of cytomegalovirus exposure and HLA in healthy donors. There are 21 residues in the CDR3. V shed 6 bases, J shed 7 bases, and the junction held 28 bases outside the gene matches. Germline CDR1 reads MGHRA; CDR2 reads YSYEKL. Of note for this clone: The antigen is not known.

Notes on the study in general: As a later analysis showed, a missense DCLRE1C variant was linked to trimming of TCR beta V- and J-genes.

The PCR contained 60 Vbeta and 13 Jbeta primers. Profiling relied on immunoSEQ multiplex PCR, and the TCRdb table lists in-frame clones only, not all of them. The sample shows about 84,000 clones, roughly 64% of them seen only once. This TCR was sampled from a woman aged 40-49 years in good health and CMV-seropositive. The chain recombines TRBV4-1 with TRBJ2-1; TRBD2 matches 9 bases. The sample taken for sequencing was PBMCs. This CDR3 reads CASRNIPSGTQVGGAWNEQFF. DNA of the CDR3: TGCGCCAGCAGAAACATCCCTAGCGGGACCCAAGTGGGGGGGGCGTGGAATGAGCAGTTCTTC.